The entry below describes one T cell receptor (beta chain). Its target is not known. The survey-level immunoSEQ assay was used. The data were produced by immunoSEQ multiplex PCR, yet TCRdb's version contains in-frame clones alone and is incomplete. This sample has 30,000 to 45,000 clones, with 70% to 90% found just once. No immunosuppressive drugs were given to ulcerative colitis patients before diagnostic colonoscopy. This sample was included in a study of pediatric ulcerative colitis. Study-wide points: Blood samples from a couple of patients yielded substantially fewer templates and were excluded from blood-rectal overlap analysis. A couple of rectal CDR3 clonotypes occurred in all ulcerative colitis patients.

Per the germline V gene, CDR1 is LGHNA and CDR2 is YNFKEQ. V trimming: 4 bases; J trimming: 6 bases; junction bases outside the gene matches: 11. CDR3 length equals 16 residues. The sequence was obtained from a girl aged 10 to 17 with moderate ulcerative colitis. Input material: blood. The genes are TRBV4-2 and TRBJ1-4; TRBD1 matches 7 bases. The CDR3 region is CASSPIHQGGDEKLFF. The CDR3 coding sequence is TGTGCCAGCAGCCCGATTCACCAGGGGGGAGATGAAAAACTGTTTTTT.